Listed here are 5 T cell receptor beta chains from one sample, sequenced in a study of CD8+ T cells in alopecia areata. Sequencing relied on a cDNA template that was reverse transcribed from extracted RNA. Profiled with immunoSEQ multiplex PCR; TCRdb holds only in-frame clones, not every one. The sample includes under 200,000 clones, 60% seen only once; the top ten take more than 13%. The treatment here: oral pan-JAK inhibitor, 5-10 mg twice daily. The starting material was CD4+ T cells sorted from blood, obtained at week 24, from a patient treated with tofacitinib. These receptors originate from a human donor with alopecia areata.

In regard to this clone: Additional DNA sequences in this sample encode the identical CDR3. CDR3 nucleotide sequence: TGCAGCGTTGGAGCAGGGCCCACAGATACGCAGTATTTT. This translates into CSVGAGPTDTQYF. J is TRBJ2-3 and V is TRBV29-1; the D gene is possibly TRBD1 (5 bases). The CDR3 totals 13 residues. Trimming took 4 bases from V and 2 from J, leaving 10 bases between them. From germline, CDR1 is SQVTM and CDR2 ANQGSEA.

V gene TRBV19 combines with J gene TRBJ2-4; no clear D. The germline gives CDR1 LNHDA, CDR2 SQIVND (reference sequence). The V gene lost 4 bases and the J gene lost 2 bases, with 9 bases spanning the gap. The length of the CDR3 is 14 residues. CDR3 DNA: TGTGCCAGTAGTACCCCCACCACCAAAAACATTCAGTACTTC. It yields the protein CASSTPTTKNIQYF.

This chain connects TRBV2 to TRBJ1-2; TRBD1 might be the D (5 bases). This CDR3 is 13 amino acids long. Trimming took 5 bases from V and 6 from J, leaving 13 bases between them. Germline CDR1 SNHLY, CDR2 FYNNEI. The CDR3 coding sequence is TGTGCCAGCAGTCTGGATCGGGGGGATGGCTACACCTTC. Translating gives CASSLDRGDGYTF.

This sequence joins TRBV6-1 and TRBJ1-2, with 8 nucleotides matching TRBD1. Germline loops: CDR1 MNHNS, CDR2 SASEGT. V was clipped by 3 bases and J by 8 bases; unmatched bases: 8. The CDR3 contains 14 residues. CDR3 bases: TGTGCCAGCAGTGACGGGGACAGGCGATACGGCTACACCTTC. Translation gives CASSDGDRRYGYTF.

V is TRBV30 and J is TRBJ2-7; a possible D gene is TRBD1 (6 bases). Germline CDR1 and CDR2: GTSNPN and SVGIG (reference sequence). The CDR3 sequence is 11 residues long. V lost 4 bases to trimming and J lost 3 bases, with 7 bases between them. CDR3 protein: CAWKGHYEQYF. In DNA, the CDR3 is TGTGCCTGGAAGGGACACTACGAGCAGTACTTC.